The clone carrying this TCR beta chain was recorded a few times. As yet, its antigen is unknown. This entry comes from a study of identical twins. No donor was unhealthy or non-Caucasian. Unique molecular identifiers were present on cDNA, and template switching added a universal primer site. Each CDR3 protein gets one entry after TCRdb re-called the 5' RACE reads with MiXCR. Among about 700,000 distinct CDR3 sequences listed, 8.6% were seen once. There are 13 residues in the CDR3. Per germline, CDR1 SNHLY and CDR2 FYNNEI. Trimming pared 8 bases from V and 0 bases from J, leaving 7 bases between. General study results and limits: There was an excess of low generation probability in the out-of-frame alpha sequences that twins shared.

The same data also contributed to another study, on yellow fever vaccine responses in identical twins.

Sequenced: PBMCs. This rearrangement joins TRBV2 to TRBJ2-2; D unclear. The TCR originated in a woman aged 18-29 years in good health. CDR3 sequence reads: CASGNANTGELFF. Written as DNA, the CDR3 is TGTGCCAGCGGGAATGCGAACACCGGGGAGCTGTTTTTT. Full variable domain (outside the CDR3, taken from reference TRBV2 and TRBJ2-2): EPEVTQTPSHQVTQMGQEVILRCVPISNHLYFYWYRQILGQKVEFLVSFYNNEISEKSEIFDDQFSVERPDGSNFTLKIRSTKLEDSAMYFCASGNANTGELFFGEGSRLTVL.